Shown below are 21 T cell receptor beta chains from a single sample sequenced in a study of blood T cell repertoires in COVID-19. The assay was immunoSEQ multiplex PCR, and TCRdb's table has in-frame clones only and misses some. Of some 180,000 clones listed, 80% to 90% were seen once; the top ten hold 11%. Input material: peripheral blood. The receptors shown here come from a woman aged 40 to 49 with COVID-19, enrolled during active disease.

The gene calls are TRBV25-1 and TRBJ1-6; D call uncertain. Germline V CDR1 and CDR2: MGHDK, SYGVNS. The CDR3 sequence is 13 residues long. Trimming cost V 0 bases and J 8 bases, with 5 bases left between them. In DNA form, the CDR3 reads TGTGCCAGCAGTGAATATGCAGATTCACCCCTCCACTTT. Encoded protein: CASSEYADSPLHF.

This CDR3 is CASSPGTSSYNEQFF. CDR3 nucleotides: TGTGCCAGCTCACCCGGGACTAGCTCCTACAATGAGCAGTTCTTC. The chain has TRBV18 and TRBJ2-1, with 8 bases lining up with TRBD2. The V gene's germline CDR1 is KGHSH and CDR2 LQKENI. Unmatched junction bases numbered 1, after V lost 3 bases and J lost 0 bases. The CDR3 totals 15 residues. The variable domain in full, completed from reference TRBV18 and TRBJ2-1, reads NAGVMQNPRHLVRRRGQEARLRCSPMKGHSHVYWYRQLPEEGLKFMVYLQKENIIDESGMPKERFSAEFPKEGPSILRIQQVVRGDSAAYFCASSPGTSSYNEQFFGPGTRLTVL.

V usage is TRBV5-4 and J usage is TRBJ2-2; D unclear. V was pared by 5 bases and J by 3 bases, with 8 bases between. The germline gives CDR1 SGHNT, CDR2 YYREEE (reference sequence). The CDR3 is 13 amino acids. DNA of the CDR3: TGTGCCAGCAGTCTCTACGACACCGGGGAGCTGTTTTTT. This sequence encodes CASSLYDTGELFF. Supplemented by reference TRBV5-4 and TRBJ2-2, the full variable domain reads ETGVTQSPTHLIKTRGQQVTLRCSSQSGHNTVSWYQQALGQGPQFIFQYYREEENGRGNFPPRFSGLQFPNYSSELNVNALELDDSALYLCASSLYDTGELFFGEGSRLTVL.

J is TRBJ1-5 and V is TRBV2, with 7 bases aligning to TRBD1. Germline V gives CDR1 SNHLY, CDR2 FYNNEI. The CDR3 consists of 13 residues. V was clipped by 7 bases and J by 4 bases; unmatched bases: 4. The CDR3 DNA sequence: TGTGCCAGCACAATGGGACAGAATCAGCCCCAGCATTTT. This translates into CASTMGQNQPQHF.

The V call is TRBV3-1 (or the pseudogene TRBV3-2), the J call TRBJ1-4; 7 nucleotides match TRBD1. V was pared by 6 bases and J by 10 bases, with 8 bases of the junction left unmatched. The CDR3 length is 13 residues. Germline CDR1 LGHDT, CDR2 YNNKEL (reference sequence). CDR3: CASRLGQDGKLFF. The CDR3 coding sequence is TGTGCCAGCAGGCTCGGACAGGATGGAAAACTGTTTTTT.

Regarding this clone: A junction boundary mismatches the germline segment, possibly from a read error. The J gene is TRBJ2-5, the V gene TRBV7-7, with D perhaps matching TRBD1 (6 bases). Germline-derived CDR1 and CDR2 are SSHAT and FNYEAQ (reference sequence). This CDR3 is built from 14 residues. The CDR3 spells CASSPQGIGETQYF. CDR3 sequence (DNA): TGTGCTAGCAGCCCTCAGGGGATCGGAGAGACCCAGTACTTC.

The chain is built from TRBV19 and TRBJ2-1, with D possibly matching TRBD2 (6 bases). Trimming removed 7 bases at V and 10 bases at J, with 11 bases between. The CDR3 runs 11 residues. Germline CDR1 reads LNHDA; CDR2 reads SQIVND (reference sequence). DNA for the CDR3: TGTGCCAGTAAGGAGGGTAGGGAGCAGTTCTTC. It codes for CASKEGREQFF.

The J gene is TRBJ1-1, the V gene TRBV10-3; TRBD1 agrees at 7 bases. The length of the CDR3 is 16 residues. The V gene's germline CDR1 is ENHRY and CDR2 SYGVKD. With 4 bases clipped from V and 2 bases from J, the junction kept 10 bases outside the gene matches. The DNA of the CDR3 is TGTGCCATCAGTGCCCGGACAGGAGTTACTAACACTGAAGCTTTCTTT. It yields the protein CAISARTGVTNTEAFF.

The DNA for the CDR3 is TGTGCCAGCAGCCCAGGGACAGTGAATAATTCACCCCTCCACTTT. Protein product: CASSPGTVNNSPLHF. The chain is built from TRBV14 and TRBJ1-6; 7 positions match TRBD1. Trimming took 4 bases from V and 5 from J; bases not matched to a gene: 5. The CDR3 loop spans 15 amino acids. The germline V gene encodes CDR1 SGHDN and CDR2 FVKESK.

This rearrangement joins TRBV2 to TRBJ1-1; D is unresolved. CDR3 length: 11 residues. Germline V gives CDR1 SNHLY, CDR2 FYNNEI. V shed 7 bases and J shed 5 bases, with 8 bases lying between them. CDR3 nucleotides: TGTGCCAGCACCCTGGAGACTGAAGCTTTCTTT. It translates to CASTLETEAFF.

V and J are TRBV6-1 and TRBJ2-5; tentative D call: TRBD1 (8 bases). Germline assignment: CDR1 MNHNS and CDR2 SASEGT. V was trimmed by 5 bases and J by 5 bases, leaving 15 bases between them. The length of the CDR3 is 14 residues. The CDR3 nucleotides are TGTGCCAGCAGTTGGGGGGGACAGGAGGAGACCCAGTACTTC. This gives the protein CASSWGGQEETQYF.

The chain has TRBV28 and TRBJ2-7; 10 bases are shared with TRBD1. Germline loops: CDR1 MDHEN, CDR2 SYDVKM. This CDR3 comprises 14 residues. V shed 6 bases and J 3 bases; nucleotides not matched to a gene: 5. The CDR3 protein is CASRDWDRGYEQYF. CDR3 nucleotide sequence: TGTGCCAGCAGGGATTGGGACAGGGGCTACGAGCAGTACTTC.

This chain links TRBV6-5 with TRBJ2-2; D is perhaps TRBD2 (6 bases). V was clipped by 3 bases and J by 2 bases, with 13 bases between them. Germline-derived CDR1 and CDR2 are MNHEY and SVGAGI. The CDR3 consists of 16 residues. CDR3 protein: CASSYLGSVNTGELFF. The CDR3 bases are TGTGCCAGCAGTTATCTCGGGAGTGTCAACACCGGGGAGCTGTTTTTT.

This chain joins TRBV19 and TRBJ2-1; TRBD1 is a possible D gene (5 bases). The CDR3 runs 17 residues. The V gene's germline CDR1 is LNHDA and CDR2 SQIVND (reference sequence). The V end was cut by 4 bases, the J end by 0 bases, with 16 bases between. The CDR3 DNA reads TGTGCCAGTAGTACCCCGGACATCCCGAGCTCCTACAATGAGCAGTTCTTC. Protein sequence: CASSTPDIPSSYNEQFF.

J is TRBJ1-1 and V is TRBV19; no reliable D call. This CDR3 spans 15 amino acids. The V gene lost 1 base and the J gene lost 7 bases, with 16 bases spanning the gap. Germline V lookup: CDR1 LNHDA, CDR2 SQIVND (reference sequence). The CDR3 sequence: CASSIGEFRGREAFF. As DNA, the CDR3 is TGTGCCAGTAGTATAGGGGAGTTTCGAGGACGTGAAGCTTTCTTT.

The V and J genes are TRBV15 and TRBJ2-1; D ambiguous. The V end lost 4 bases, the J end lost 3 bases, and 10 bases lay between the germline ends. This CDR3 is 14 amino acids long. Germline loops: CDR1 LNHNV, CDR2 YYDKDF (reference sequence). The CDR3 loop reads CATSTEPHYNEQFF. The CDR3 DNA reads as TGTGCCACCAGCACGGAGCCACACTACAATGAGCAGTTCTTC.

The genes are TRBV2 and TRBJ2-3; 9 bases agree with TRBD1. Germline trimming cut 7 bases from V and 2 bases from J; bases unmatched to any gene: 7. CDR1 is SNHLY and CDR2 is FYNNEI in the germline V gene. The CDR3 has 15 amino acids. The CDR3 is CASKKDRGNTDTQYF. DNA of the CDR3: TGTGCCAGCAAAAAGGACAGGGGAAACACAGATACGCAGTATTTT.

This chain joins TRBV6-1 and TRBJ1-3, with 7 bases identical to TRBD1. V lost 0 bases and J lost 3; bases outside the gene matches: 2. The CDR3 is 15 amino acids. Germline V lookup: CDR1 MNHNS, CDR2 SASEGT. The CDR3 coding sequence is TGTGCCAGCAGTGAAGCTTACAGGGGTGGAAACACCATATATTTT. Translation: CASSEAYRGGNTIYF.

The rearrangement joins TRBV7-9 to TRBJ1-4, with D hard to call. Germline CDR1 is SEHNR and CDR2 is FQNEAQ (reference sequence). V dropped 5 bases and J dropped 4 bases, with 17 bases sitting between them. The CDR3 covers 16 residues. CDR3 nucleotide sequence: TGTGCCAGCAGCCCCCGAGGGCCGGCGGGTAATGAAAAACTGTTTTTT. Amino acid sequence: CASSPRGPAGNEKLFF.

Only one count was recorded for this clone. The V call is TRBV10-3, the J call TRBJ2-3; D is possibly TRBD1 (6 bases). CDR1 is ENHRY and CDR2 is SYGVKD in the germline V gene. This CDR3 is 15 amino acids long. V lost 8 bases and J 2 bases, leaving 17 bases between the germline ends. In nucleotides, the CDR3 is TGTGCCATCGCCGGACAGACGCCCCCCACAGATACGCAGTATTTT. Its translation is CAIAGQTPPTDTQYF.

Comments on this clone: A much larger clone lies a single base off, so this may be a read error. Other DNA sequences in the same sample also yield this CDR3. The rearrangement uses TRBV11-2 and TRBJ2-5, with 10 bases matching TRBD2. The CDR3 contains 15 residues. V trimming: 1 base; J trimming: 5 bases; junction bases outside the gene matches: 4. The germline gives CDR1 SGHAT, CDR2 FQNNGV. Written as DNA, the CDR3 is TGTGCCAGCAGCTTAGTGCTAGCGGGGGTCGAGACCCAGTACTTC. Translated: CASSLVLAGVETQYF.